This passage covers 6 T cell receptor beta chains from one sample sequenced in a study of blood T cell repertoires in COVID-19. Sequencing used immunoSEQ multiplex PCR; TCRdb keeps in-frame clones, though not all of them. Of some 200,000 clones listed, about four fifths are singletons. The sequenced sample was peripheral blood. The receptors derive from a woman aged 40 to 49 with acute or convalescent COVID-19.

This clone was seen only once. This chain connects TRBV19 to TRBJ2-7, with D perhaps TRBD2 (6 bases). CDR1 is LNHDA, CDR2 SQIVND, per germline (reference sequence). V was clipped by 5 bases and J by 9 bases, with 17 bases between them. There are 13 residues in the CDR3. The CDR3: CASSPQGYGGQYF. The CDR3 nucleotides read TGTGCCAGTAGTCCTCAAGGGTACGGGGGGCAGTACTTC.

This chain links TRBV7-8 with TRBJ2-1; D remains ambiguous. Trimming left V 5 bases short and J 10 bases short, with 15 bases between. CDR1 and CDR2 (germline): SGHVS, FQNEAQ. The CDR3 has 13 residues. The CDR3 DNA sequence: TGTGCCAGCAGCCTCCGTCCCATCGGGGAGCAGTTCTTC. This sequence encodes CASSLRPIGEQFF.

This chain links TRBV5-8 with TRBJ1-1, with D possibly matching TRBD1 (6 bases). This CDR3 region has 12 residues. V lost 2 bases and J lost 4, with 6 bases in between. Per germline, CDR1 SGHTS and CDR2 YDEGEE. CDR3 region: CASSFRGTEAFF. CDR3 DNA sequence: TGTGCCAGCAGCTTCAGGGGCACTGAAGCTTTCTTT. Variable domain in full (rest from reference TRBV5-8 and TRBJ1-1): EAGVTQSPTHLIKTRGQQATLRCSPISGHTSVYWYQQALGLGLQFLLWYDEGEERNRGNFPPRFSGRQFPNYSSELNVNALELEDSALYLCASSFRGTEAFFGQGTRLTVV.

The gene calls are TRBV4-1 and TRBJ1-2; D unclear. Trimming left V 0 bases short and J 2 bases short, with 10 bases between. CDR3 length equals 15 residues. Per the germline V gene, CDR1 is MGHRA and CDR2 is YSYEKL. DNA for the CDR3: TGCGCCAGCAGCCAAGAATCTCCGACAAACTATGGCTACACCTTC. It codes for CASSQESPTNYGYTF.

DNA for the CDR3: TGTGCCAGCAGCTTAAGAGAGAGCTCCTACAATGAGCAGTTCTTC. Protein sequence: CASSLRESSYNEQFF. The chain is built from TRBV11-3 and TRBJ2-1; no clear D gene. V was pared by 2 bases and J by 0 bases, with 8 bases between. The CDR3 has 15 amino acids. Germline V gene data show CDR1 as SGHNT and CDR2 as YENEEA.

A few counts support this clone. V is TRBV12-3 or TRBV12-4 and J is TRBJ1-2; maybe TRBD1 (5 bases). CDR3 size: 13 residues. The germline V and J ends were trimmed by 3 bases and 8 bases, with 13 bases remaining between them. CDR3 nucleotides: TGTGCCAGCAGTTTGGCTCGGCAGGGAGGCTACACCTTC. This sequence encodes CASSLARQGGYTF.